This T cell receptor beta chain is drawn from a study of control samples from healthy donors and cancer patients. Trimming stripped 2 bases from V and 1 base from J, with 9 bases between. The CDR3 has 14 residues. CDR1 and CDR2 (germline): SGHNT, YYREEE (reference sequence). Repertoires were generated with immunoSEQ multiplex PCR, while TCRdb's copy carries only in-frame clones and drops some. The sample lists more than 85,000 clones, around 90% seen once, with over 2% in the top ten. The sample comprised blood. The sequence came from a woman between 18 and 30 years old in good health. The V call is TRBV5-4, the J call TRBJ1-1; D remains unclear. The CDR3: CASSFLRRNTEAFF. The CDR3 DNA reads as TGTGCCAGCAGCTTTTTACGGCGGAACACTGAAGCTTTCTTT. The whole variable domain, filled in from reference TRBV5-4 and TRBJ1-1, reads ETGVTQSPTHLIKTRGQQVTLRCSSQSGHNTVSWYQQALGQGPQFIFQYYREEENGRGNFPPRFSGLQFPNYSSELNVNALELDDSALYLCASSFLRRNTEAFFGQGTRLTVV.